The T cell receptor beta chain described here comes from a study of shared clonotypes between healthy human individuals. Looking at the study overall: Donor composition was two women and three men, aged 18 to 49. Three CD4 naive, three CD4 memory, two CD8 naive and one CD8 memory plate were used per donor.

This clone was counted a single time. The antigen is unknown. In germline, CDR1 is SGDLS, CDR2 YYNGEE. Unmatched junction bases numbered 4, after V lost 4 bases and J lost 0 bases. There are 16 residues in the CDR3. Whole-study results and caveats: When compared with the clonotypes that were shared by all four sorted-subset donors, the non-shared clonotypes turned out to have lower generation probabilities.

Assay used: immunoSEQ multiplex PCR; TCRdb lists only in-frame clones, some missing. The sample includes 2 million to 3 million clones, 80% to 95% of them seen just once. The material sequenced was naive CD4+ T cells from PBMCs. This sample's subset: CD45RA+ positively selected. This sequence was found in a man aged 18 to 30 in good health. Some clones in this sample may be carry-over from other donors' samples. The chain uses TRBV9 and TRBJ2-1, with 10 bases matching TRBD2. The CDR3 sequence: CASSLGLAASYNEQFF. The CDR3 coding sequence is TGTGCCAGCAGCCTCGGACTAGCGGCCTCCTACAATGAGCAGTTCTTC.